This is a list of T cell receptor beta chains from one sample in a study of cytomegalovirus exposure and HLA in healthy donors. Only in-frame clones appear in the TCRdb table, and some are missing; sequencing was by immunoSEQ multiplex PCR. Listed are about 200,000 clones; 0.74% falls within the top ten. Sequencing used PBMCs. The receptors here all came from a boy aged 10-17 years in good health and CMV-seronegative. CDR3s include the opening cysteine and the closing phenylalanine or tryptophan.

TRBV2,CARSAGDTQYF
TRBV18,CASSPPSIQDTQYF
TRBV18,CASSPSGKSYEQYF
TRBV4-2,CASSQAMGQGGYGYTF
TRBV18,CASSPRGGDEKLFF
TRBV13,CASSLGGHGTGFYEQYF
TRBV11-3,CASSSASGGATYNEQFF
TRBV2,CASRATGTGYTEAFF
TRBV7-9,CASSLVSGVIVAFF
TRBV30,CAWRGLRQNNEQYF
TRBV2,CASKRDRDRGGANVLTF
TRBV5-6,CASSGDRGTGNTQYF
TRBV4-1,CASSLGQQETQYF
TRBV6-6,CASSTSIAGQENTQYF
TRBV19,CASSAGLAWVTDTQYF
TRBV7-3,CASSERASGGGYNEQFF
TRBV9,CASSVGLAGGDTQYF
TRBV5-1,CASSRDPPDIKNIQYF
TRBV9,CASSVVPEGDTAYEQYF
TRBV6-5,CASSPRQGANSPLHF
TRBV6-4,CASSDWGQGMGGYTF
TRBV19,CASSMTGGQPQHF
TRBV27,CASSSDTGEVVSNEKLFF
TRBV7-3,CASSLDSVYGGYTF
TRBV6-5,CASRRQRNYGYTF
TRBV5-1,CASSTGQTSGYEQYF
TRBV6-5,CASSYGRGGHNEQFF
TRBV4-1,CASSQTGVAATDTQYF
TRBV11-3,CASSLVLGSGELFF
TRBV5-1,CASSNGDRMNTEAFF
TRBV20-1,CSAQRNYGYTF
TRBV7-9,CASSYQSLEAFF
TRBV6-5,CASSYSQVGTGELFF
TRBV9,CASSPQTGVGEKLFF
TRBV4-2,CASSQATGSNQPQHF
TRBV19,CASSSPGQATYEQYF
TRBV6-6,CASSLRTQAEAFF
TRBV7-9,CASSWTEIATNEKLFF
TRBV29-1,CSVDGKRTEAFF
TRBV14,CASSQGLKGAGNTIYF
TRBV30,CAWARGTSNYGYTF
TRBV10-3,CATPRLPHGYTF
TRBV7-2,CASSLQDPHGYTF
TRBV5-1,CASSLGVQETQYF
TRBV7-2,CASSLGQGLSSYEQYF
TRBV15,CATQEGAFGNTIYF